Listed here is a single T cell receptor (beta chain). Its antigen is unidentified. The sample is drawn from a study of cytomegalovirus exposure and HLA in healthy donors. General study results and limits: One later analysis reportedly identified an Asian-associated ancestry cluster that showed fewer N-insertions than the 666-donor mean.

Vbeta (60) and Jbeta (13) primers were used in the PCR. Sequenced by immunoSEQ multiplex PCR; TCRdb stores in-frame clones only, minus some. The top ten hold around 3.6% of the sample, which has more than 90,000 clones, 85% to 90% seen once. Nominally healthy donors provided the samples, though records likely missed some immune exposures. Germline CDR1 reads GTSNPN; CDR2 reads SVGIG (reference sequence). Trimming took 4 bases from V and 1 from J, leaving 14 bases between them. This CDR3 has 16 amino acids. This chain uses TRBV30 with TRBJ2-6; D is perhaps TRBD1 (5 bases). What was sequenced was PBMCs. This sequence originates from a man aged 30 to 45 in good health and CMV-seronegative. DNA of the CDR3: TGTGCCTGGACCCTACACAGGAGATCTGGGGCCAACGTCCTGACTTTC. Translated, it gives CAWTLHRRSGANVLTF.